The sequence of this T cell receptor beta chain was determined in a study of neurological immune-mediated disorders. Findings and caveats of the study: The repertoires of 18 of 34 multiple sclerosis patients were placed by phylogenetic grouping in a single related-CDR3 cluster, which may be a signature.

The cDNA came from 5'RACE with 10-nucleotide random UMIs. Each CDR3 protein is one row after TCRdb ran MiXCR on the 5' RACE reads. This table holds about 82,000 distinct CDR3 sequences, just over 2.5% found once. Libraries used 2 million unsorted PBMCs kept frozen in RNAlater. This clonotype was detected ten times or more. The target antigen is unknown. The germline V gene has CDR1 SGHDT and CDR2 YYEEEE. The ends were cut back, 4 bases at V and 6 bases at J, with 16 bases in the middle. CDR3 length: 15 residues. The receptor was isolated from a woman aged 25 to 39 with multiple sclerosis. Sample: PBMCs. The V and J genes are TRBV5-6 and TRBJ1-4; a weak D match, TRBD1 (5 bases). CDR3: CASSLTGLGDEKLFF. The CDR3 bases are TGTGCCAGCAGCCTTACAGGATTAGGGGATGAAAAACTGTTTTTT.